This T cell receptor (beta chain) stems from a study of blood T cell repertoires in COVID-19 (TCRdb year 2020). Notes on the research overall: Samples covering the acute and convalescent phases of COVID-19 were provided by collaborators in the United States, Italy and Spain. The samples were drawn from two sources: the first 160 participants of the ongoing ImmuneRACE study, and 1,254 subjects contributed by 6 global collaborators. The repertoires were made available in a free public database intended to serve as a resource for research on the immune response to SARS-CoV-2. Where HLA class I and class II types were available, the types were taken from metadata supplied by the sample provider, not from assay-based typing. The dataset comprised deeply sampled blood TCRbeta repertoires from subjects exposed to, actively infected with, or recovered from COVID-19. The material from the prospective study consisted of cDNA or gDNA derived from T cells, B-cell-depleted T cells, or PBMCs. The sample metadata nearly always contained a de-identified subject ID, COVID-19 status, age in years and sex. Overall study results and their limits: Clinical and demographic metadata were provided uncurated, with the amount varying by source and participant.

TCRbeta CDR3 regions were amplified from genomic DNA using the immunoSEQ Assay, a bias-controlled multiplex PCR. On the authors' methods: Within the assay, amplification of reference gene primers was used to estimate how many nucleated cells each sample contained. To quantify the absolute abundance of each unique TCRbeta CDR3 rearrangement, sequence reads were collapsed and filtered. For each sample, productive Simpson clonality was calculated as the square root of Simpson's diversity index over productive rearrangements. Not all clones reach the TCRdb copy of this immuneACCESS table, which keeps in-frame sequences only. Checked studies attribute under half of the gap to unresolved V genes and leave the rest unexplained. V, J and clone size are taken as reported in that table, and D and trimming were inferred from the DNA itself. For this sample there are 350,000 to 500,000 clones; approximately 90% appear just once. 1.4% of the sample goes to the ten largest clones.

The CDR3 covers 15 residues, taking in both the cysteine and the phenylalanine. Here the CDR3 DNA is all that survives: 45 bases in frame from base 1. The junction shows trimming of 4 bases on V and 1 base on J, plus 13 bases between the germline ends. Reading the germline V gene gives CDR1 SGHRS and CDR2 YFSETQ. Participants in the prospective study were aged 18 to 89 years, lived in some 24 United States geographic areas, and enrolled through a virtual design. In the prospective study, cohorts were assigned on the basis of participant-reported clinical history obtained from a screening survey and a study questionnaire. A participant counted as exposed if, within 2 weeks of entering the study, that participant had been in contact with someone who had a PCR-confirmed or clinician-diagnosed COVID-19 case. Mobile phlebotomists in the prospective study collected whole blood, serum and a nasopharyngeal or oropharyngeal swab from every participant. Additional blood draws and questionnaires over a 2-month period could optionally be provided by prospective study participants. Prospective study blood samples were shipped either frozen or at room temperature before DNA extraction.

With respect to this clone: Its antigen is not yet known. Base qualities are not at hand, and no much larger clone is one base apart.

In this chain, TRBV5-1 is recombined with TRBJ2-3; TRBD2 might be the D gene, on 6 matching bases. The clonotype was recovered from a woman aged 18 to 35 who had been exposed to COVID-19. The source material was PBMCs or T cells enriched from blood (not recorded which). The sequenced DNA is TGCGCCAGCAGCCCGGAGACTAGGCGCACAGATACGCAGTATTTT. Its protein reads: CASSPETRRTDTQYF.